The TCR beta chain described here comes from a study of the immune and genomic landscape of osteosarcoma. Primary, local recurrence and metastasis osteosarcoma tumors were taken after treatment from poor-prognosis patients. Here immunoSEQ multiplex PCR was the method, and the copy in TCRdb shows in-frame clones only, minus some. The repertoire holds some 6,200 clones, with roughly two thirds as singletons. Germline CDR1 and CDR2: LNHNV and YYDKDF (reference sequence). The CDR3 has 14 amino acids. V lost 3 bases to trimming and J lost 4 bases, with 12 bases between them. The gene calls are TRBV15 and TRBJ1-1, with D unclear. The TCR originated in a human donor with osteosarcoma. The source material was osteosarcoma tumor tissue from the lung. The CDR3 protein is CATSSQTGSTEAFF. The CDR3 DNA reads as TGTGCCACCAGCAGTCAGACTGGGAGCACTGAAGCTTTCTTT.